This section outlines one T cell receptor beta chain sequence together with its context. This specimen belongs to a study of cytomegalovirus exposure and HLA in healthy donors. Study overall: From HLA-typed donors, an early data release held tens of millions of unique TCRs.

This CDR3 spans 14 amino acids. The ends lost 8 bases at V and 4 bases at J; junction bases unmatched: 9. Per germline, CDR1 MNHEY and CDR2 SMNVEV (reference sequence). This PCR relied on a set of 60 Vbeta primers and 13 Jbeta primers. Data came from immunoSEQ multiplex PCR; TCRdb stores just in-frame clones and leaves some out. This sample carries approximately 170,000 clones, around 76% of them seen once, and the ten largest clones take approximately 1.5%. This TCR came from a man aged 40-49 years in good health and CMV-seronegative. The sequenced sample was PBMCs. The V call is TRBV27, the J call TRBJ2-3; TRBD2 aligns across 7 bases. In nucleotides, the CDR3 is TGTGCCAGCTGGGGCGGGAGTGTAGCAGATACGCAGTATTTT. Encoded protein: CASWGGSVADTQYF.